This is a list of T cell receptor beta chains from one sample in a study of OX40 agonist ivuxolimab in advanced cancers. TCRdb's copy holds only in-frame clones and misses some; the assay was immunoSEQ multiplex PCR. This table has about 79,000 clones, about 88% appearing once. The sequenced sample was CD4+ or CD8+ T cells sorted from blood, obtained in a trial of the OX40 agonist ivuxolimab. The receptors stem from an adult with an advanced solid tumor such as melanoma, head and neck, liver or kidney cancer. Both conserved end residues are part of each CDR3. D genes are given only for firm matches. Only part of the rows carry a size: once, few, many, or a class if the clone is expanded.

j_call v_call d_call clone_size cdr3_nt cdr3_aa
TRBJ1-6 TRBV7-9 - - TGTGCCAGCAGCTTAGGGGGGCTTCAAAATTCACCCCTCCACTTT CASSLGGLQNSPLHF
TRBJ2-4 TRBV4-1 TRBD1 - TGCGCCAGCAGGGGACAGGGTGGTCAAAACATTCAGTACTTC CASRGQGGQNIQYF
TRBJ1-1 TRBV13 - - TGTGCCAGTTTATACGGCGGCGTGAACACTGAAGCTTTCTTT CASLYGGVNTEAFF
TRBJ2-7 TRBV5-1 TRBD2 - TGCGCCAGCAGCTCGGGACTAGAAGGGTACGAGCAGTACTTC CASSSGLEGYEQYF
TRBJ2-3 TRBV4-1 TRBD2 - TGCGCCAGCAGCCAACGCCTGACTCGGAGCGGGACGGGCACAGATACGCAGTATTTT CASSQRLTRSGTGTDTQYF
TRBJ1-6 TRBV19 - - TGTGCCAGTAGTATCCGGCCCGACCTGGAGGATTCACCCCTCCACTTT CASSIRPDLEDSPLHF
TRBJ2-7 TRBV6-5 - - TGTGCCAGCAGACGGGACTTCTACGAGCAGTACTTC CASRRDFYEQYF
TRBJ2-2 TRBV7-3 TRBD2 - TGTGCCAGCAGCTTGAGGACTAGCGGCGGGGAGCTGTTTTTT CASSLRTSGGELFF
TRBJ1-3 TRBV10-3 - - TGTGCCATCAAACCGGACATAAATGGAAACACCATATATTTT CAIKPDINGNTIYF
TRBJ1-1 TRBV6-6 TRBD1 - TGTGCCAGCAACCCAGGGGGCGGAACTGAAGCTTTCTTT CASNPGGGTEAFF
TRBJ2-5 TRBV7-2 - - TGTGCCAGCAGCTTAGTCAGGTCGGAGACCCAGTACTTC CASSLVRSETQYF
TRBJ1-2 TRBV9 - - TGTGCCAGCAGCGTCGACGGATATGGCTACACCTTC CASSVDGYGYTF
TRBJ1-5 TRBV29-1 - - TGCAGCGTTCGACAAGGAGAGGGACAGCCCCAGCATTTT CSVRQGEGQPQHF
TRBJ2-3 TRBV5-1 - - TGCGCCAGCAGTTCGCCAGGGAGCACAGATACGCAGTATTTT CASSSPGSTDTQYF
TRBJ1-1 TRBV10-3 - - TGTGCCATCAGTGAGTTGTCTGAAGCTTTCTTT CAISELSEAFF
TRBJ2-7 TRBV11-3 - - TGTGCCAGCAGCTTAGATAGGTGGCAGGGTGGTGTCGTGCAGTACTTC CASSLDRWQGGVVQYF
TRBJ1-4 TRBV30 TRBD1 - TGTGCCTGGAGAAGGACAGGATTAAATGAAAAACTGTTTTTT CAWRRTGLNEKLFF
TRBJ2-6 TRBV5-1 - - TGCGCCAGCAGCTTTCAGAGTTCCTCTGGGGCCAACGTCCTGACTTTC CASSFQSSSGANVLTF
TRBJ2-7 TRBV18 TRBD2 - TGTGCCAGCTCACCTGCCGGGACTAGCTACGAGCAGTACTTC CASSPAGTSYEQYF
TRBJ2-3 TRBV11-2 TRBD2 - TGTGCCAGCAGCTCGTTAGCGGGAGTTCCGCAGTATTTT CASSSLAGVPQYF
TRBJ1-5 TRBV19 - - TGTGCCAGTATGGTGGGGGCAAGCAATCAGCCCCAGCATTTT CASMVGASNQPQHF
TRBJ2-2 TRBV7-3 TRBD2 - TGTGCCAGCAGCGAGAGGACTAGCGGGATCGCCGGGGAGCTGTTTTTT CASSERTSGIAGELFF
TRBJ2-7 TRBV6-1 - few TGTGCCAGCAGTGAAGCTGGACATACTACCTACGAGCAGTACTTC CASSEAGHTTYEQYF
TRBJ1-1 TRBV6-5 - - TGTGCCAGCAGTTACTCGACGCGCACTGAAGCTTTCTTT CASSYSTRTEAFF